These 5 T cell receptor beta chains came from one sample sequenced in a study of PD-1 blockade in classical Hodgkin lymphoma (TCRdb year 2020). This specimen's time point label, interpreted: cycle 4 day 1 (C4D1), after 5 to 7 weeks of nivolumab. Relapse after autologous stem cell transplantation had occurred in all trial patients, and cohorts A, B and C were distinguished by prior brentuximab vedotin exposure. Library construction relied on the immunoSEQ multiplex PCR assay. TCRdb took over this immuneACCESS table, retaining in-frame rearrangements with V and J assigned. Such tables are incomplete; in checked studies, under half of the missing clones stem from an unresolved V gene, and the remainder is unexplained. This sample lists 9,500 or so clones; about 84% were detected once. The ten largest clones add up to 45% of the sample. The material sequenced was peripheral blood mononuclear cells (PBMCs), taken before the fourth cycle of nivolumab. These receptors all come from a human donor with classical Hodgkin lymphoma.

Regarding this clone: A junction boundary mismatches the germline segment, possibly from a read error. This chain uses TRBV6-5 with TRBJ1-2; 9 bases are a match to TRBD1. Germline lookup yields CDR1 MNHEY and CDR2 SVGAGI. The CDR3 covers 14 residues. The CDR3 coding sequence is TGCGCCAGCAGTCCCGGGACAGGGACATATGGCTACACCTTC. Translation: CASSPGTGTYGYTF.

The V call is TRBV27, the J call TRBJ2-3; D is unresolved. The CDR3 loop spans 12 amino acids. Trimming took 3 bases from V and 4 from J, leaving 5 bases between them. The germline CDR1 and CDR2 sequences are MNHEY and SMNVEV (reference sequence). CDR3: CASSFWADTQYF. The CDR3 DNA follows: TGTGCCAGCAGTTTTTGGGCAGATACGCAGTATTTT.

There are a few counts of this clone. The chain uses TRBV10-1 and TRBJ2-7, with a tentative D call TRBD1 (5 bases). The CDR3 is made up of 14 amino acids. Germline assignment: CDR1 WNHNN and CDR2 SYGVQD (reference sequence). V lost 11 bases to trimming and J lost 3 bases, with 20 bases between them. CDR3 coding DNA: TGCGCCTCGTCAAAAGGGGCTCCTTTCTACGAGCAGTACTTC. It is translated as CASSKGAPFYEQYF.

The chain combines TRBV9 with TRBJ2-1; D unclear. This CDR3 has 18 amino acids. Per the germline V gene, CDR1 is SGDLS and CDR2 is YYNGEE. Trimming took off 4 bases at V and 0 bases at J, with 20 bases between the two ends. The CDR3 DNA follows: TGTGCCAGCAGCTCCCCCGGCGGCAGGACGTTCTCCTACAATGAGCAGTTCTTC. Translating it yields CASSSPGGRTFSYNEQFF.

The chain is built from TRBV7-3 and TRBJ2-7; 8 nucleotides match TRBD1. There are 14 residues in the CDR3. The germline V gene encodes CDR1 SGHTA and CDR2 FQGTGA. The V and J ends lost 1 base and 6 bases, in that order; junction bases with no gene match: 5. The CDR3 protein is CASSLIQGAGEQYF. In DNA, the CDR3 is TGTGCCAGCAGCTTAATTCAGGGGGCGGGCGAGCAGTACTTC.